This is a list of T cell receptor beta chains from one sample in a study of blood T cell repertoires in COVID-19. Profiled with immunoSEQ multiplex PCR; TCRdb holds only in-frame clones, not every one. The sample holds approximately 96,000 clones, nearly 90% seen once. Sequences were obtained from peripheral blood. The receptors were sampled from a woman of 80 years or more with acute or convalescent COVID-19. The CDR3 runs from the conserved cysteine through the conserved F or W. D genes are given only for firm matches. The listing skips clone size in some rows; elsewhere it reads once, few, many or a size class.

TRBD2	NA	TRBV27	TRBJ2-2	CASSSIAGASTGELFF	TGTGCCAGCAGTTCAATTGCGGGAGCCTCCACGGGGGAGCTGTTTTTT
TRBD1	NA	TRBV2	TRBJ2-5	CASSRGQGYETQYF	TGTGCCAGCAGCCGGGGACAGGGCTATGAGACCCAGTACTTC
TRBD1	NA	TRBV9	TRBJ1-2	CASSVGTGVEGYTF	TGTGCCAGCAGCGTAGGCACAGGGGTGGAAGGCTACACCTTC
NA	NA	TRBV5-1	TRBJ1-2	CASSRTSRDSYGYTF	TGCGCCAGCAGCCGGACGAGTAGGGACTCCTATGGCTACACCTTC
NA	NA	TRBV24-1	TRBJ1-5	CATSDTGQGNQPQHF	TGTGCCACCAGTGACACAGGGCAGGGCAATCAGCCCCAGCATTTT
NA	NA	TRBV5-1	TRBJ2-3	CASSLSGRSTDTQYF	TGCGCCAGCAGCCTCTCCGGTCGGAGCACAGATACGCAGTATTTT
NA	NA	TRBV27	TRBJ1-4	CASSRPPGRGKATNEKLFF	TGTGCCAGCAGTCGCCCCCCCGGGAGGGGAAAAGCAACTAATGAAAAACTGTTTTTT
TRBD1	NA	TRBV5-5	TRBJ1-2	CASSRTGLRGSNGYTF	TGTGCCAGCAGCAGGACAGGGTTGAGGGGTAGTAATGGCTACACCTTC
TRBD1	NA	TRBV7-9	TRBJ2-6	CASTRAPGQGASGANVLTF	TGTGCCAGCACCCGAGCCCCGGGACAGGGGGCGAGTGGGGCCAACGTCCTGACTTTC
TRBD2	NA	TRBV29-1	TRBJ2-7	CSVESASGNLREQYF	TGCAGCGTTGAATCGGCTAGCGGGAATCTGCGGGAGCAGTACTTC
TRBD2	NA	TRBV5-6	TRBJ2-6	CASSPGGISGANVLTF	TGTGCCAGCAGCCCGGGAGGGATCTCTGGGGCCAACGTCCTGACTTTC
TRBD2	NA	TRBV28	TRBJ2-7	CASSLFSGRNEQYF	TGTGCCAGCAGTTTATTCAGCGGGAGAAACGAGCAGTACTTC
TRBD1	NA	TRBV7-9	TRBJ1-1	CASSLGGGGTEAFF	TGTGCCAGCAGCTTAGGAGGGGGCGGCACTGAAGCTTTCTTT
TRBD2	NA	TRBV5-1	TRBJ2-3	CASSLASGGATDTQYF	TGCGCCAGCAGCTTGGCCAGCGGGGGGGCCACAGATACGCAGTATTTT
NA	once	TRBV5-1	TRBJ1-5	CASSSNPNQPQHF	TGCGCCAGCAGTTCTAACCCGAATCAGCCCCAGCATTTT
NA	NA	TRBV29-1	TRBJ1-2	CSVEEQVNYGYTF	TGCAGCGTTGAGGAACAGGTCAACTATGGCTACACCTTC
NA	NA	TRBV30	TRBJ2-1	CAWSGEYNEQFF	TGTGCCTGGAGTGGGGAGTACAATGAGCAGTTCTTC
NA	NA	TRBV4-3	TRBJ2-6	CASSQVFGGSGANVLTF	TGCGCCAGCAGCCAAGTTTTTGGCGGCTCTGGGGCCAACGTCCTGACTTTC
TRBD1	NA	TRBV19	TRBJ2-7	CASSIPGGSRHEQYF	TGTGCCAGTAGTATTCCAGGGGGTAGTCGCCACGAGCAGTACTTC
TRBD1	NA	TRBV6-5	TRBJ1-1	CASKSDRAPNTEAFF	TGTGCCAGCAAGTCGGACAGGGCCCCAAACACTGAAGCTTTCTTT
NA	NA	TRBV30	TRBJ2-1	CAWTVTAGYNEQFF	TGTGCCTGGACAGTGACAGCTGGATACAATGAGCAGTTCTTC
TRBD2	many	TRBV7-9	TRBJ2-3	CASSSSGGLTDTQYF	TGTGCCAGCAGCTCTAGCGGGGGCCTGACAGATACGCAGTATTTT
NA	NA	TRBV10-3	TRBJ2-7	CAINEGPGEQYF	TGTGCCATCAACGAGGGCCCGGGGGAGCAGTACTTC
NA	once	TRBV6-4	TRBJ1-1	CASSSGMNTEAFF	TGTGCCAGCAGTTCAGGGATGAACACTGAAGCTTTCTTT
TRBD1	NA	TRBV29-1	TRBJ2-7	CSVGQGANYEQYF	TGCAGCGTAGGACAGGGGGCTAACTACGAGCAGTACTTC
NA	NA	TRBV7-8	TRBJ2-1	CASSLVQGMGEQFF	TGTGCCAGCAGCTTAGTTCAGGGTATGGGTGAGCAGTTCTTC
TRBD1	few	TRBV10-3	TRBJ2-1	CAIGKTTGTGSSYNEQFF	TGTGCCATCGGAAAGACTACCGGGACAGGGAGCTCCTACAATGAGCAGTTCTTC
TRBD1	NA	TRBV7-9	TRBJ1-1	CASSSPGQRGNTEAFF	TGTGCCAGCAGCTCACCGGGACAGAGAGGGAACACTGAAGCTTTCTTT
TRBD2	few	TRBV7-2	TRBJ2-3	CASRLGLAGDTQYF	TGTGCCAGCAGGCTAGGTCTAGCGGGAGATACGCAGTATTTT
NA	NA	TRBV30	TRBJ1-4	CAWSVAGEKLFF	TGTGCCTGGAGTGTGGCGGGGGAAAAACTGTTTTTT
NA	NA	TRBV7-9	TRBJ2-7	CASSVSQGTLYEQYF	TGTGCCAGCAGCGTCTCACAGGGAACCCTCTACGAGCAGTACTTC